This TCR beta chain was sequenced in a study of beta chain features in type 1 diabetes (dated by TCRdb to the late 2010s). Describing the broader study: Mean age, gender distribution, total cell number and subset yield were not different between patients and healthy donors. A total of 100 million to 110 million sorted cells were examined across all samples, and a strong correlation was observed between cell number per subset and RNA yield. In the study, TCRB repertoires of sorted circulating CD4+ T cell subsets from recently diagnosed type 1 diabetes patients were compared with those of matched healthy donors. Whereas all 30 or so donors provided naive and central memory subsets, regulatory and stem cell-like memory subsets were isolated from just 8 patients and roughly 8 healthy donors.

Each donor gave one peripheral blood draw, roughly 0.11 L on average, collected into heparinised tubes. A BD FACSAria II was used to sort naive, central memory, regulatory and stem cell-like memory CD4+ T cells with a panel that included CD45RO, CCR7, CD25, CD127, CD95 and CD27. A purity above 95% was achieved for all sorted populations. Right away, PBMCs were isolated by Lymphoprep density gradient centrifugation and were stained directly, with no culture step. So that batch effects would be minimized, each experiment stained and sorted samples in pairs, pairing one healthy donor with one patient. CDR1 and CDR2 are read off the germline V gene as MDHEN and SYDVKM. Trimming at the junction amounts to 8 bases on V and 1 base on J, and the germline ends lie 17 bases apart. The CDR3, cysteine through phenylalanine, is 15 amino acids long. Here the CDR3 DNA is all that survives: 45 bases in frame from base 1.

All of the isolated RNA was reverse transcribed with the High Capacity cDNA Reverse Transcription Kit, so expressed TCRB transcripts were sequenced. Naive, central memory and regulatory T cell samples underwent deep immunoSEQ sequencing, averaging about 3.57 million total reads per sample. Sorted cells were lysed in RLT buffer and RNA was extracted with DNase-treated RNeasy Micro or Mini kits, depending on cell number. Each cell subset was processed separately to prevent cross-contamination, with patient and healthy donor samples processed together. The immunoSEQ multiplex PCR was used to amplify TCRB sequences from cDNA, yielding 87-bp fragments that span the CDR3 region. Sequencing of the amplicons was done on the Illumina HiSeq platform. In the authors' own workflow: Synthetic template baselines were used to correct PCR bias computationally, reads within Hamming distance 2 were collapsed together, and singletons that could not be merged were discarded. Reads were aligned against IMGT to assign V, D and J genes, CDR3 length and insertions or deletions at six rearrangement sites. Within each subset, clonotype counts were normalized to the number of sorted cells before true diversity and Gini coefficients were calculated with the tcR R package. Repertoire sharing was quantified using the overlap coefficient calculated on TCRB nucleotide sequences. Out-of-frame TCRB sequences from naive cells were analyzed to stand in for the pre-selection repertoire. TCRdb took over this immuneACCESS table, retaining in-frame rearrangements with V and J assigned. Such tables are incomplete; in checked studies, under half of the missing clones stem from an unresolved V gene, and the remainder is unexplained. V, J and clone size reflect that table, while D and trimming were determined from the DNA. Counted in this sample were under 300,000 clones; roughly 25% of them appeared once. About 0.012% of the sample is held by the ten biggest clonotypes.

Notes on this clone: Its antigen is not yet known. Base-call qualities are not available, and no considerably larger clone is one nucleotide away.

Beyond this particular receptor, the publication reports: Because cDNA was sequenced instead of genomic DNA, highly expressing activated cells could be over-represented, though the groups showed no difference in activation or CD3 levels. Because the HLA sub-analyses included only small numbers of individuals, any influence of HLA type on TCRB rearrangement was left unresolved. At VDJ recombination sites, type 1 diabetes patients had fewer insertions and more deleted nucleotides, which implies abnormalities in thymic rearrangement. PCR might favor shorter templates, but patient and control samples were amplified and corrected together, so any skew would affect both groups equally. Naive, central memory and regulatory TCRB repertoires appeared to be more similar among patients than among healthy donors. Type 1 diabetes patients showed a moderate but significant shortening of TCRB CDR3 length in all four CD4+ subsets.

Recombination linked TRBV28 to TRBJ1-2; no D segment can be confidently identified. The sequencing input was naive CD4+ T cells from blood. What this sample's cell subset or site label stands for: true naive CD4+ T cells. The sequence derives from a young woman with type 1 diabetes. The CDR3 is CASQNSPTINYGYTF. The DNA sequence follows: TGTGCCAGCCAGAACAGTCCAACGATTAACTATGGCTACACCTTC.